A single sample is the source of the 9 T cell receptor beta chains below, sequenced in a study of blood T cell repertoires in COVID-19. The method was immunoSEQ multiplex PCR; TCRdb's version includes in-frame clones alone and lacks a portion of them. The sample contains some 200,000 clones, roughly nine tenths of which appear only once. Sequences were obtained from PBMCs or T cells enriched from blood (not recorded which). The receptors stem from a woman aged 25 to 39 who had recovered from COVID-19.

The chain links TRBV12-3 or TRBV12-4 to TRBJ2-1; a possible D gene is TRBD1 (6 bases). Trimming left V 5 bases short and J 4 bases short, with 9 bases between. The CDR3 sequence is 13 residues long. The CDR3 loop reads CASSPTGYNEQFF. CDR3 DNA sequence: TGTGCCAGCAGTCCTACAGGGTACAATGAGCAGTTCTTC.

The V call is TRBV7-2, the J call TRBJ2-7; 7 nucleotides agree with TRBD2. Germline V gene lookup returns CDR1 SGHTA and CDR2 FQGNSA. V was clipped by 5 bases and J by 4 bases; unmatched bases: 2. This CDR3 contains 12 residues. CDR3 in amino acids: CASSRLAYEQYF. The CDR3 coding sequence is TGTGCCAGCAGCCGACTAGCTTACGAGCAGTACTTC.

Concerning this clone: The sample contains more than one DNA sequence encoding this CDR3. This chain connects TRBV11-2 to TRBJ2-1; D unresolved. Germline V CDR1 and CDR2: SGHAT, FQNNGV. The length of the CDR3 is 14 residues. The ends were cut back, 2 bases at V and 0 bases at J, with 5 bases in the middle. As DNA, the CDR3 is TGTGCCAGCAGCTTATCGAGCTCCTACAATGAGCAGTTCTTC. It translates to CASSLSSSYNEQFF.

The CDR3 spells CASSHLPGQRNTEAFF. The DNA of the CDR3 is TGTGCCAGTAGCCACCTCCCCGGACAGAGGAACACTGAAGCTTTCTTT. The chain has TRBV19 and TRBJ1-1, with D possibly TRBD1 on 6 matching bases. Germline CDR1 reads LNHDA; CDR2 reads SQIVND (reference sequence). V lost 6 bases and J 1 base, leaving 18 bases between the germline ends. The CDR3 has 16 amino acids. Drawing the rest from reference TRBV19 and TRBJ1-1, the complete variable domain is DGGITQSPKYLFRKEGQNVTLSCEQNLNHDAMYWYRQDPGQGLRLIYYSQIVNDFQKGDIAEGYSVSREKKESFPLTVTSAQKNPTAFYLCASSHLPGQRNTEAFFGQGTRLTVV.

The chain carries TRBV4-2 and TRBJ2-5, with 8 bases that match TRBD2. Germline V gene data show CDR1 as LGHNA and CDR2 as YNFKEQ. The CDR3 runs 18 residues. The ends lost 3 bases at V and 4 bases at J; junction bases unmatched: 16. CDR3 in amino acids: CASSQGSGGGIRGETQYF. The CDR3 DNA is TGTGCCAGCAGCCAGGGGTCAGGCGGGGGGATCCGAGGAGAGACCCAGTACTTC.

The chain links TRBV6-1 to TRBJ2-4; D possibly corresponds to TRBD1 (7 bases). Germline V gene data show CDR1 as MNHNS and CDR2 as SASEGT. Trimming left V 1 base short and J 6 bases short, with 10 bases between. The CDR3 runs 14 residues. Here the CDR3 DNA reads TGTGCCAGCAGTGAAGGCAGGGGGGCAAACATTCAGTACTTC. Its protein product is CASSEGRGANIQYF.

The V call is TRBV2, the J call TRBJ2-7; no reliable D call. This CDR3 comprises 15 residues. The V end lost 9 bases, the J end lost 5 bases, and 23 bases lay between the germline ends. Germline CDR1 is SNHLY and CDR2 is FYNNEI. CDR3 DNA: TGTGCCAGTCGCGTACGGGTCCTAAGCATCCACGAGCAGTACTTC. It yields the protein CASRVRVLSIHEQYF.

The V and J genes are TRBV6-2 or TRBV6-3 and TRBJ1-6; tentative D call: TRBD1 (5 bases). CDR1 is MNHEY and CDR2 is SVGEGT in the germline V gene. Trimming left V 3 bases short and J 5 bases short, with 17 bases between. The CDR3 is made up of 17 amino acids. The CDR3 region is CASSYRSGWLDNSPLHF. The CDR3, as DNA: TGTGCCAGCAGTTATAGGTCAGGGTGGCTGGATAATTCACCCCTCCACTTT.

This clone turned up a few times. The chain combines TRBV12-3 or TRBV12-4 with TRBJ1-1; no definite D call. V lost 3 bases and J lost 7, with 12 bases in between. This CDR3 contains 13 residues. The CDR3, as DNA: TGTGCCAGCAGTTTCAAGAGTGGTAGTGAAGCTTTCTTT. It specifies CASSFKSGSEAFF.